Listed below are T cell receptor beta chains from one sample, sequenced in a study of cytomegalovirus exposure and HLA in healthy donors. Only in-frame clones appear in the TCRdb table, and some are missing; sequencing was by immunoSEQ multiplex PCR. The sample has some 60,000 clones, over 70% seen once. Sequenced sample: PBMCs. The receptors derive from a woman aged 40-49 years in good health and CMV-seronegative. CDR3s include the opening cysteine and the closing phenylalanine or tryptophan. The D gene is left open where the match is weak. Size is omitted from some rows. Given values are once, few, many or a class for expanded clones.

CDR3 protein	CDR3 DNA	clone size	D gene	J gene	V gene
CASSLNRGLETQYF	TGTGCCAGCAGTCTTAACAGGGGTCTGGAGACCCAGTACTTC	NA	TRBD1	TRBJ2-5	TRBV28
CASRETGTEQFF	TGTGCCAGCAGAGAAACAGGAACGGAGCAGTTCTTC	NA	NA	TRBJ2-1	TRBV28
CASSYEYPGTDSYGYTF	TGTGCCAGCAGTTATGAATACCCCGGGACAGATAGCTATGGCTACACCTTC	NA	TRBD1	TRBJ1-2	TRBV28
CASSHPTEIQETQYF	TGTGCCAGCAGTCACCCGACAGAGATCCAAGAGACCCAGTACTTC	NA	NA	TRBJ2-5	TRBV6-6
CASSGGTAYEQYF	TGCGCCAGCAGCGGTGGGACAGCCTACGAGCAGTACTTC	NA	TRBD1	TRBJ2-7	TRBV5-1
CASSLVGGGHYNEQFF	TGTGCCAGCAGCTTAGTCGGGGGAGGGCACTACAATGAGCAGTTCTTC	NA	TRBD2	TRBJ2-1	TRBV7-2
CASSYGGQGSYEQYF	TGTGCCAGCAGTTACGGCGGACAGGGGAGCTACGAGCAGTACTTC	NA	TRBD1	TRBJ2-7	TRBV6-5
CASSVGPGQGHQPQHF	TGTGCCAGCAGCGTGGGTCCGGGACAGGGACATCAGCCCCAGCATTTT	NA	TRBD1	TRBJ1-5	TRBV9
CASSPPEAHYTF	TGTGCCAGCAGCCCCCCCGAAGCCCACTACACCTTC	NA	NA	TRBJ1-2	TRBV7-2
CASSLGTGGRAFF	TGTGCCAGCAGTTTAGGGACAGGGGGAAGAGCTTTCTTT	NA	TRBD1	TRBJ1-1	TRBV28
CATLGGMGNEQFF	TGTGCCACCCTAGGCGGGATGGGCAATGAGCAGTTCTTC	NA	NA	TRBJ2-1	TRBV28
CASSQGTAGVNQPQHF	TGTGCCAGCAGTCAGGGGACAGCCGGTGTCAATCAGCCCCAGCATTTT	NA	TRBD1	TRBJ1-5	TRBV27
CASSLQGATGNTIYF	TGTGCCAGCAGTTTACAGGGGGCCACTGGAAACACCATATATTTT	NA	TRBD1	TRBJ1-3	TRBV28
CASTFKRQGAMMNTEAFF	TGTGCCAGCACCTTTAAACGACAGGGAGCGATGATGAACACTGAAGCTTTCTTT	NA	TRBD1	TRBJ1-1	TRBV7-2
CASSLVLGQGVGYTF	TGTGCCAGCAGTTTAGTGTTAGGACAGGGGGTAGGCTACACCTTC	NA	TRBD1	TRBJ1-2	TRBV28
CASSPPAGAAGELFF	TGTGCCAGCTCACCCCCCGCGGGTGCTGCCGGGGAGCTGTTTTTT	NA	NA	TRBJ2-2	TRBV18
CASSRARLAARGVADTQYF	TGCGCCAGCAGCCGCGCGCGCCTAGCGGCTCGGGGGGTGGCAGATACGCAGTATTTT	few	TRBD2	TRBJ2-3	TRBV4-1
CASSSIGGGRGYGYTF	TGTGCCAGCAGTTCTATAGGCGGAGGGAGAGGCTATGGCTACACCTTC	NA	NA	TRBJ1-2	TRBV28
CASREQGENYGYTF	TGTGCCAGCAGAGAACAGGGGGAAAACTATGGCTACACCTTC	NA	TRBD1	TRBJ1-2	TRBV6-6
CASSGQDTGELFF	TGTGCCAGCAGTGGACAGGACACCGGGGAGCTGTTTTTT	NA	NA	TRBJ2-2	TRBV25-1
CASSDSSGGHTDTQYF	TGTGCCAGCAGTGACTCTAGCGGGGGCCACACAGATACGCAGTATTTT	few	TRBD2	TRBJ2-3	TRBV6-4
CASSQDFGRSTDTQYF	TGTGCCAGCAGCCAAGACTTTGGGAGAAGCACAGATACGCAGTATTTT	NA	NA	TRBJ2-3	TRBV14
CASERGQGDYGYTF	TGTGCCAGCGAGCGAGGACAGGGGGACTATGGCTACACCTTC	NA	TRBD1	TRBJ1-2	TRBV2
CASSPRPGTGVGQETQYF	TGTGCCAGCAGCCCTCGCCCAGGGACAGGGGTTGGCCAAGAGACCCAGTACTTC	NA	TRBD1	TRBJ2-5	TRBV13
CASSFNEQYF	TGTGCCAGCAGTTTCAACGAGCAGTACTTC	once	NA	TRBJ2-7	TRBV28
CAWKGLAGVRETQYF	TGTGCCTGGAAGGGACTAGCGGGAGTTCGAGAGACCCAGTACTTC	NA	TRBD2	TRBJ2-5	TRBV30
CSVGPGGATEAFF	TGCAGCGTTGGGCCAGGGGGCGCCACTGAAGCTTTCTTT	few	TRBD1	TRBJ1-1	TRBV29-1
CATTSRERGPYNEQFF	TGTGCCACTACCTCGCGGGAGCGAGGGCCCTACAATGAGCAGTTCTTC	NA	TRBD2	TRBJ2-1	TRBV27
CASSLGLRAGEAFF	TGTGCCAGCAGTCTGGGACTAAGGGCAGGTGAAGCTTTCTTT	NA	NA	TRBJ1-1	TRBV27
CATSRREGYEQYF	TGTGCCACCAGCAGGCGGGAGGGCTACGAGCAGTACTTC	NA	TRBD2	TRBJ2-7	TRBV15
CSVEDPLMTGRTEAFF	TGCAGCGTTGAAGATCCCCTAATGACAGGGAGAACTGAAGCTTTCTTT	NA	TRBD1	TRBJ1-1	TRBV29-1
CASSQDWRERDTQYF	TGCGCCAGCAGCCAAGATTGGAGGGAGAGGGATACGCAGTATTTT	NA	NA	TRBJ2-3	TRBV4-1
CASMKKGPGSEAFF	TGTGCCAGCATGAAGAAGGGGCCGGGTAGTGAAGCTTTCTTT	NA	NA	TRBJ1-1	TRBV27
CASLGLAGGPDTQYF	TGTGCCAGCCTAGGGCTAGCGGGAGGGCCAGATACGCAGTATTTT	NA	TRBD2	TRBJ2-3	TRBV28
CASSPKAGYTDTQYF	TGTGCCAGCAGTCCCAAAGCGGGGTACACAGATACGCAGTATTTT	NA	TRBD2	TRBJ2-3	TRBV7-6
CATSSPGGAYSNQPQHF	TGTGCCACCAGCTCCCCCGGCGGGGCTTATAGCAATCAGCCCCAGCATTTT	NA	NA	TRBJ1-5	TRBV15
CASSLNNNEQFF	TGTGCCAGCAGTTTAAACAACAATGAGCAGTTCTTC	NA	NA	TRBJ2-1	TRBV27
CASSLVAAELGYEQYF	TGTGCCAGCAGCTTAGTGGCAGCGGAACTGGGCTACGAGCAGTACTTC	NA	NA	TRBJ2-7	TRBV7-2